What follows is one T cell receptor beta chain and its context. Clones were sequenced by immunoSEQ multiplex PCR, and TCRdb holds only the in-frame ones, with some missing. The data show some 180,000 clones, roughly 80% seen once. The CDR3 runs to 15 residues. Germline V gives CDR1 MNHEY, CDR2 SVGAGI. Trimming took off 2 bases at V and 1 base at J, with 10 bases between the two ends. The data are from a study of blood T cell repertoires in COVID-19. At the level of the study: Italy, Spain and the United States were the sources of the convalescent and acute COVID-19 samples. PBMCs, B-cell-depleted T cells, or T cells provided the cDNA or gDNA that made up the material.

The sequenced material came from peripheral blood. This chain joins TRBV6-5 and TRBJ2-3; TRBD2 is a possible D gene (5 bases). The receptor was isolated from a man aged 55 to 70 with acute or convalescent COVID-19. The CDR3 sequence: CASSYPEGGTDTQYF. The DNA for the CDR3 is TGTGCCAGCAGTTACCCAGAGGGCGGCACAGATACGCAGTATTTT.